The following is a T cell receptor (beta chain) sequence with its context. Its antigen remains unknown. Trimming pared 7 bases from V and 7 bases from J, leaving 10 bases between. Germline CDR1 SGHTA, CDR2 FQGTGA. The CDR3 is made up of 12 amino acids. This record comes from a study of T-cell memory formation after mild COVID-19. General study points: CD4/CD8 balance characterized clones contracting day 15 to 85, and CD4+ skew characterized later expanders. A second wave of clones peaked on day 37, and their SARS-CoV-2 specificity went unconfirmed. Clones that contracted clustered mainly in CM and EM if CD4+ and in EMRA if CD8+.

Researchers used 5'RACE with constant-segment primers to make TCR alpha and TCR beta cDNA libraries that carry sample barcodes and UMIs. TCRdb processed the 5' RACE reads anew with MiXCR; each CDR3 protein has one entry. Of approximately 250,000 distinct CDR3 sequences listed, roughly 15% were seen once; the top ten hold roughly 23%. The TCR sequence derives from a man aged 18-30 years who had mild COVID-19 (a few samples of this study predate the infection). Cell type and time point are not known. Sequencing used PBMCs or a T cell subset sorted from them (not recorded which). The chain is built from TRBV7-3 and TRBJ2-2, with D tentatively TRBD1 (5 bases). Here the CDR3 reads CASTSTGGELFF. CDR3 bases: TGTGCCAGCACCTCAACAGGCGGGGAGCTGTTTTTT.